This paragraph reports one TCR beta chain. The sample has other DNA sequences that encode this CDR3 too. The data are from a study of shared clonotypes between healthy human individuals. Each PCR replicate from the sorted subsets contained 200 to 250 ng DNA, which is 25,000 to 30,000 T cell genomes. Some clones are missing from TCRdb's copy, which holds only in-frame ones; the method was immunoSEQ multiplex PCR. The sample lists 650,000 to 750,000 clones; about 78% were seen once. The receptor comes from a woman in her twenties or thirties in good health. Source material: memory CD4+ T cells sorted from blood. The subset denotes: CD45RA-negative fraction.

CDR3 nucleotides: TGTGCCAGCTCACCACCTCCCCTCGGTAGTGAAGCTTTCTTT. Its protein product is CASSPPPLGSEAFF. V gene TRBV18 combines with J gene TRBJ1-1; D not resolved. The germline gives CDR1 KGHSH, CDR2 LQKENI. CDR3 length: 14 residues. V lost 0 bases to trimming and J lost 7 bases, with 12 bases between them.